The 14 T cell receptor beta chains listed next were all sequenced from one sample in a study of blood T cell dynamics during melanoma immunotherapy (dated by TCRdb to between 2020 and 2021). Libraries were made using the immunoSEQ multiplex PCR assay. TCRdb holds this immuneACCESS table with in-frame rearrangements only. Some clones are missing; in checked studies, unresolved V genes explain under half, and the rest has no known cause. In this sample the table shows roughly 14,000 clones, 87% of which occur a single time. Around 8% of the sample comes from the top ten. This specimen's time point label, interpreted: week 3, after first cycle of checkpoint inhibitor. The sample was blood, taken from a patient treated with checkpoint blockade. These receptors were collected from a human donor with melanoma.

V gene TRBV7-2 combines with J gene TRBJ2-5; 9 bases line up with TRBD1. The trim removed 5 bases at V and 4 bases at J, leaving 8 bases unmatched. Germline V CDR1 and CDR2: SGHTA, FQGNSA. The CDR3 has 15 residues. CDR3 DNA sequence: TGTGCCAGCAGCCAACAGACAGGGGGGGGAGAGACCCAGTACTTC. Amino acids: CASSQQTGGGETQYF.

The DNA of the CDR3 is TGTGCCAGCAGTGAAGTGGACAGGGAGGGGAATGAGCAGTTCTTC. Protein product: CASSEVDREGNEQFF. This rearrangement joins TRBV6-1 to TRBJ2-1; D perhaps matches TRBD1 (8 bases). Per the germline V gene, CDR1 is MNHNS and CDR2 is SASEGT. The CDR3 is made up of 15 amino acids. V lost 1 base and J lost 7, with 14 bases in between.

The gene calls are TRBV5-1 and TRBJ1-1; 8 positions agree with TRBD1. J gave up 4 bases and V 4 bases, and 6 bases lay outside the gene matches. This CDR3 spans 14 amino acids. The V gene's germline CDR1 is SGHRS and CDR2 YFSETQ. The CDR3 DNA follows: TGCGCCAGCAGCCCGTCAGGGGGCATCACTGAAGCTTTCTTT. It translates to CASSPSGGITEAFF.

The CDR3 reads CASSSAGGGNYEQYF. The CDR3 DNA reads as TGTGCCAGCAGCTCCGCGGGGGGTGGGAACTACGAGCAGTACTTC. The chain joins TRBV7-2 to TRBJ2-7; 8 bases line up with TRBD2. V was pared by 4 bases and J by 3 bases, with 8 bases of the junction left unmatched. Germline values: CDR1 SGHTA, CDR2 FQGNSA. The CDR3 loop spans 15 amino acids.

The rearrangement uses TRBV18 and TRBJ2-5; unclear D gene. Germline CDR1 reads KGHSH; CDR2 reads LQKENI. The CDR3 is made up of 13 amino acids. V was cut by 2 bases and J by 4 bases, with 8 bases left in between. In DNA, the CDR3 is TGTGCCAGCTCACCAGGTCTTGGAGAGACCCAGTACTTC. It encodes CASSPGLGETQYF.

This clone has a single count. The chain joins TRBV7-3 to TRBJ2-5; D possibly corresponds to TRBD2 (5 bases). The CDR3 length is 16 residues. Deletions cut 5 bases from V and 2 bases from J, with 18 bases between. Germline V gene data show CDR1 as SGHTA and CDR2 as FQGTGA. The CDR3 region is CASSPGWGTRQETQYF. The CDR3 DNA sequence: TGTGCCAGCAGCCCGGGTTGGGGTACTAGACAAGAGACCCAGTACTTC.

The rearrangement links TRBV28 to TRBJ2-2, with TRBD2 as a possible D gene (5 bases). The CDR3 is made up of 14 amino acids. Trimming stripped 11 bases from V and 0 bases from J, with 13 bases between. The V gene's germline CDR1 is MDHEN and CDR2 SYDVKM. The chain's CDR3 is CALTGKANTGELFF. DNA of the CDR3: TGTGCCCTAACGGGGAAGGCGAACACCGGGGAGCTGTTTTTT.

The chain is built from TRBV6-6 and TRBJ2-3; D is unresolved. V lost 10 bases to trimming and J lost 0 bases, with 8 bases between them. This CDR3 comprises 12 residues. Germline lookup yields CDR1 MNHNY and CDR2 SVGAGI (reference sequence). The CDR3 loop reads CATSPSTDTQYF. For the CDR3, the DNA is TGTGCCACCTCCCCCAGCACAGATACGCAGTATTTT.

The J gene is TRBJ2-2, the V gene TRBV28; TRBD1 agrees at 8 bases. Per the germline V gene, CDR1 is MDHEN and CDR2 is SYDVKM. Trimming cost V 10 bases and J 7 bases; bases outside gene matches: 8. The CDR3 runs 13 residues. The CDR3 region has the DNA TGTGCCACCCCAGGGGGCAGGGACGGGGAGCTGTTTTTT. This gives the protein CATPGGRDGELFF.

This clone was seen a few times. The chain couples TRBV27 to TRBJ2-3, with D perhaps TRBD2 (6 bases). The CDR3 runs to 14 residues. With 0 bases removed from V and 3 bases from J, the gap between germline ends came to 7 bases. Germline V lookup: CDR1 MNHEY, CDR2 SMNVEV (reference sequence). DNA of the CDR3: TGTGCCAGCAGTTTATCGGCGGGGACAGATACGCAGTATTTT. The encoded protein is CASSLSAGTDTQYF.

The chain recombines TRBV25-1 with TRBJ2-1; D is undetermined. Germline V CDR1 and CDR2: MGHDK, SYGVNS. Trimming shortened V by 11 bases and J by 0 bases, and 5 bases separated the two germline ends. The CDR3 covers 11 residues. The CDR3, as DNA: TGTGCCGTTCGCTCCTACAATGAGCAGTTCTTC. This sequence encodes CAVRSYNEQFF. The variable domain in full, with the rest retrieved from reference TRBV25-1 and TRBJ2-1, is EADIYQTPRYLVIGTGKKITLECSQTMGHDKMYWYQQDPGMELHLIHYSYGVNSTEKGDLSSESTVSRIRTEHFPLTLESARPSHTSQYLCAVRSYNEQFFGPGTRLTVL.

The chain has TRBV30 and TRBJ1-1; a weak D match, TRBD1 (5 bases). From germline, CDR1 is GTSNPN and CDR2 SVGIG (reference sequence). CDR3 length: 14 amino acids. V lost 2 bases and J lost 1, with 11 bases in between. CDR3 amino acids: CAWSLGTKNTEAFF. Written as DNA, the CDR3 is TGTGCCTGGAGTCTAGGGACGAAGAACACTGAAGCTTTCTTT.

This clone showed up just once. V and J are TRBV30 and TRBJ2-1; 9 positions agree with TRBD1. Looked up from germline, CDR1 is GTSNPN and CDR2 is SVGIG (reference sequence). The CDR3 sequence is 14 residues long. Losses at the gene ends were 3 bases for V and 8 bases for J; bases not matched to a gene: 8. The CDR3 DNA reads TGTGCCTGGAGCGGGACAGGGTTTAGGGATGAGCAGTTCTTC. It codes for CAWSGTGFRDEQFF.

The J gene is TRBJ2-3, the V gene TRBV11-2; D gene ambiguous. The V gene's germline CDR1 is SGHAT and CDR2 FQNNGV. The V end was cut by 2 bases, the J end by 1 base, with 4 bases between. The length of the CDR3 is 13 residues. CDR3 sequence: CASSLLRTDTQYF. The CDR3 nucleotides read TGTGCCAGCAGCTTACTTCGCACAGATACGCAGTATTTT. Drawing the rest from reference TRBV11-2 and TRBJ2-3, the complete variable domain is EAGVAQSPRYKIIEKRQSVAFWCNPISGHATLYWYQQILGQGPKLLIQFQNNGVVDDSQLPKDRFSAERLKGVDSTLKIQPAKLEDSAVYLCASSLLRTDTQYFGPGTRLTVL.